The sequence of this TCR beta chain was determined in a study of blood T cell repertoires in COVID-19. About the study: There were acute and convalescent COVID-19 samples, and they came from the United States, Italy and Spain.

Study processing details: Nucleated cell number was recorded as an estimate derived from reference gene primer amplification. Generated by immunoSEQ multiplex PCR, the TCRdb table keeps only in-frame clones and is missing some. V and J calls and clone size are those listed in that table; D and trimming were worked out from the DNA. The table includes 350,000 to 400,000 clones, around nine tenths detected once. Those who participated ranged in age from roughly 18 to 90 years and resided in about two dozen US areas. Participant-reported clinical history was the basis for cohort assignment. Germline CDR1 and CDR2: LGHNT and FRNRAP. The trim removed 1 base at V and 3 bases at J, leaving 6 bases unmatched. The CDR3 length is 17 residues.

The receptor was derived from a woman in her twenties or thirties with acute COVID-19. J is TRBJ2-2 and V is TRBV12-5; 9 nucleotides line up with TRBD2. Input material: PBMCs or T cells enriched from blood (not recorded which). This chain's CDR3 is CASGLGIAGDHTGELFF. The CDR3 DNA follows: TGTGCTAGTGGTTTGGGGATAGCGGGGGACCACACCGGGGAGCTGTTTTTT.